This passage covers 26 T cell receptor beta chains from one sample sequenced in a study of blood T cells in healthy people across ages. With a J-beta primer mix and a sample-barcoded 5' primer, a second PCR ran 7 to 11 cycles. Each CDR3 protein is one row after TCRdb ran MiXCR on the 5' RACE reads. The table has hundreds of thousands of distinct CDR3 sequences, under 30% seen once. The source material was blood. These receptor sequences come from a woman of 80 years or more in good health.

This clonotype appeared many times. This sequence joins TRBV7-2 and TRBJ1-5; 9 positions agree with TRBD1. This CDR3 region has 15 residues. After removal of 1 base from V and 7 bases from J, the junction contained 5 bases not matched to a gene. In germline, CDR1 is SGHTA, CDR2 FQGNSA. The CDR3 DNA is TGTGCCAGCAGCTTAGTGGGACAGGGAGTACAGCCCCAGCATTTT. Its protein product is CASSLVGQGVQPQHF.

The J gene is TRBJ2-3, the V gene TRBV20-1, with 9 bases fitting TRBD2. The CDR3 length is 15 residues. Germline V gene sequence: CDR1 DFQATT, CDR2 SNEGSKA (reference sequence). Trimming removed 5 bases from V and 5 bases from J; junction bases left unmatched: 11. CDR3 amino acids: CSARRGSGGGDTQYF. The CDR3 bases are TGCAGTGCTCGGCGGGGTAGCGGGGGAGGAGATACGCAGTATTTT.

This clonotype was counted many times. The chain joins TRBV15 to TRBJ1-2; 9 nucleotides match TRBD1. The CDR3 has 15 amino acids. The V and J ends lost 4 bases and 7 bases, in that order; junction bases with no gene match: 10. CDR1 and CDR2 from the germline V gene are LNHNV and YYDKDF (reference sequence). The CDR3 region has the DNA TGTGCCACCAGCATCGTAGGGACAGGGTCGGCTGGCTACACCTTC. Protein product: CATSIVGTGSAGYTF.

This clonotype was counted at least ten times. The rearrangement links TRBV20-1 to TRBJ2-5; D is ambiguous. CDR1 is DFQATT and CDR2 is SNEGSKA in the germline V gene (reference sequence). This CDR3 spans 12 amino acids. Trimming pared 6 bases from V and 4 bases from J, leaving 12 bases between. CDR3 in DNA: TGCAGTGCGGTAGGGCGCGGAGAGACCCAGTACTTC. Encoded protein: CSAVGRGETQYF.

The chain employs TRBV5-4 and TRBJ1-1, with D perhaps matching TRBD1 (6 bases). V lost 10 bases, J lost 1 base, and 17 bases lay in between. The CDR3 totals 14 residues. CDR1 and CDR2 (germline): SGHNT, YYREEE (reference sequence). The CDR3 nucleotides read TGTGCCGGCTCGCGAGGACAGTCGAACACTGAAGCTTTCTTT. Encoded protein: CAGSRGQSNTEAFF.

The sample holds many counts of this clonotype. This chain joins TRBV27 and TRBJ2-7; 10 bases are shared with TRBD2. CDR1 and CDR2 from the germline V gene are MNHEY and SMNVEV (reference sequence). CDR3 length equals 14 residues. J was trimmed by 3 bases and V by 6 bases; bases with no gene match: 5. The CDR3 here is CASRRSGGDYEQYF. The CDR3 bases are TGTGCCAGCAGGAGGAGCGGGGGGGACTACGAGCAGTACTTC.

This clonotype was seen at least ten times. The V and J genes are TRBV12-3 or TRBV12-4 and TRBJ1-2; unclear D gene. V was trimmed by 6 bases and J by 2 bases, leaving 7 bases between them. This CDR3 is 12 amino acids long. CDR3: CASSVQNYGYTF. The CDR3 DNA reads TGTGCCAGCAGCGTACAAAACTATGGCTACACCTTC.

V is TRBV29-1 and J is TRBJ2-5, with D possibly TRBD2 on 5 matching bases. The J call may be wrong; the DNA end is better matched by TRBJ2-7. The CDR3 consists of 12 residues. Germline loops: CDR1 SQVTM, CDR2 ANQGSEA. CDR3 region: CSVVGRGYEQYF. CDR3 coding DNA: TGCAGCGTTGTAGGTAGAGGGTACGAGCAGTACTTC.

To note about this clonotype: Since a much larger clone is just one base distant, this may be a read error. CDR3 in DNA: TGTGCCAGCACCCTGACTAGCGGGGGGGCAATTATCGACAATGAGCAGTACTTC. It specifies CASTLTSGGAIIDNEQYF. The chain combines TRBV6-1 with TRBJ2-5; TRBD2 aligns across 14 bases. The V segment lost 7 bases and the J segment 11 bases; nucleotides outside the gene matches: 21. CDR1 MNHNS and CDR2 SASEGT come from the germline V gene. The CDR3 runs to 18 residues.

This rearrangement joins TRBV5-6 to TRBJ2-1; maybe TRBD2 (6 bases). Trimming cost V 0 bases and J 0 bases, with 10 bases left between them. The CDR3 is 16 amino acids. Germline V gives CDR1 SGHDT, CDR2 YYEEEE. The CDR3 DNA reads TGTGCCAGCAGCTTGGCCGGCGGGGACTCCTACAATGAGCAGTTCTTC. This sequence encodes CASSLAGGDSYNEQFF.

The V and J genes are TRBV7-2 and TRBJ2-1; 7 nucleotides align to TRBD2. This CDR3 contains 12 residues. Germline CDR1 and CDR2: SGHTA and FQGNSA. J lost 10 bases, V lost 8 bases, and 8 bases had no gene match. In DNA form, the CDR3 reads TGTGCCAGCGCCTCGGGGGGATGGGAGCAGTTCTTC. As protein: CASASGGWEQFF.

On this clonotype: A much larger clone lies one base from this, so it may be a read error. The DNA for the CDR3 is TGCAGTGCTGGCTGGGCAGAATTTACAGATACGCAGTATTTT. Translating gives CSAGWAEFTDTQYF. The V call is TRBV20-1, the J call TRBJ2-3; D not resolved. The CDR3 length is 14 residues. V was trimmed by 5 bases and J by 3 bases, leaving 15 bases between them. In germline, CDR1 is DFQATT, CDR2 SNEGSKA (reference sequence).

V and J are TRBV6-2 or TRBV6-3 and TRBJ1-3; D is uncertain. CDR3 length equals 13 residues. The ends were cut back, 5 bases at V and 0 bases at J, with 5 bases in the middle. From germline, CDR1 is MNHEY and CDR2 SVGEGT. Written as DNA, the CDR3 is TGTGCCAGCAGTGGCCACTCTGGAAACACCATATATTTT. This sequence encodes CASSGHSGNTIYF.

This clonotype was seen many times. The chain employs TRBV5-1 and TRBJ2-3; tentative D call: TRBD1 (5 bases). The length of the CDR3 is 14 residues. Germline V gene lookup returns CDR1 SGHRS and CDR2 YFSETQ. The germline V and J ends were trimmed by 2 bases and 0 bases, with 7 bases remaining between them. CDR3 coding DNA: TGCGCCAGCAGCTTACAGGAAAGCACAGATACGCAGTATTTT. Protein: CASSLQESTDTQYF.

Only a few counts were recorded for this clonotype. DNA for the CDR3: TGCAGTGCTACGACAGGGGCTAGCAATCAGCCCCAGCATTTT. As protein: CSATTGASNQPQHF. J is TRBJ1-5 and V is TRBV20-1, with 8 positions matching TRBD1. The CDR3 totals 14 residues. Germline V gene sequence: CDR1 DFQATT, CDR2 SNEGSKA (reference sequence). With 4 bases clipped from V and 0 bases from J, the junction kept 2 bases outside the gene matches.

This clonotype has a count of ten or more. The chain is built from TRBV5-1 and TRBJ1-4; D is undetermined. The CDR3 is 15 amino acids. Deletions cut 4 bases from V and 7 bases from J, with 17 bases between. The germline V gene encodes CDR1 SGHRS and CDR2 YFSETQ. CDR3 loop: CASSRGEGYGEKLFF. Here the CDR3 DNA reads TGCGCCAGCAGCCGCGGCGAGGGATATGGTGAAAAACTGTTTTTT.

The chain couples TRBV20-1 to TRBJ2-1, with D perhaps matching TRBD1 (5 bases). Between the trimmed V and J ends, which lost 0 bases and 1 base, there was a span of 16 bases. Per the germline V gene, CDR1 is DFQATT and CDR2 is SNEGSKA (reference sequence). The CDR3 consists of 17 residues. The CDR3 here is CSARDHFLGHSYNEQFF. CDR3 DNA: TGCAGTGCTAGAGATCATTTCTTAGGACATTCCTACAATGAGCAGTTCTTC.

This clonotype was observed at least ten times. This may arise from a read error, as a much more abundant clone is one base away. The genes are TRBV5-1 and TRBJ2-7; TRBD2 might be the D (5 bases). V was clipped by 0 bases and J by 7 bases, with 17 bases between them. In germline, CDR1 is SGHRS, CDR2 YFSETQ. This CDR3 is 15 amino acids long. CDR3 DNA sequence: TGCGCCAGCAGCTTGGACGGGAACCCCTACAATGAGCAGTACTTC. It is translated as CASSLDGNPYNEQYF.

Remarks on this clonotype: One end of the junction does not line up with germline, which may come from a read error. This chain uses TRBV12-3 or TRBV12-4 with TRBJ2-2, with D possibly being TRBD1 or TRBD2 (5 bases each). The CDR3 contains 17 residues. This CDR3 is CASRTLRGAPDTGELCF. CDR3 coding DNA: TGTGCCAGCAGAACCCTGAGGGGAGCCCCCGACACCGGGGAGCTGTGTTTT.

V and J are TRBV7-2 and TRBJ2-5; 8 nucleotides align to TRBD2. The CDR3 is 14 amino acids. CDR1 and CDR2 (germline): SGHTA, FQGNSA. Unmatched junction bases numbered 3, after V lost 3 bases and J lost 3 bases. The CDR3 nucleotides are TGTGCCAGCAGCTTTATACTAGCGGAAGAGACCCAGTACTTC. Translated, it gives CASSFILAEETQYF.

This clonotype has ten or more counts. The CDR3 sequence is CASSVAPDRKDYEQYF. The DNA of the CDR3 is TGTGCCAGCAGCGTAGCCCCGGACAGAAAAGACTACGAGCAGTACTTC. The V and J genes are TRBV9 and TRBJ2-7; D may be TRBD1 (6 bases). The length of the CDR3 is 16 residues. Trimming cost V 0 bases and J 3 bases, with 16 bases left between them. Germline CDR1 SGDLS, CDR2 YYNGEE.

This clonotype was picked up a small number of times. The gene calls are TRBV13 and TRBJ1-6; D is possibly TRBD1 (5 bases). V lost 7 bases and J lost 9, with 19 bases in between. The germline gives CDR1 PRHDT, CDR2 FYEKMQ (reference sequence). This CDR3 contains 15 residues. The CDR3 DNA reads TGTGCCAGCACCCCAACCCGAGGGGTTGGTTCACCCCTCCACTTT. Amino acid sequence: CASTPTRGVGSPLHF.

At least ten counts were recorded for this clonotype. The chain uses TRBV6-1 and TRBJ2-7; D remains unclear. This CDR3 region has 13 residues. Germline CDR1 MNHNS, CDR2 SASEGT. Trimming took 6 bases from V and 0 from J, leaving 9 bases between them. This CDR3 is CASRESSSYEQYF. The CDR3 DNA reads as TGTGCCAGCAGAGAATCAAGCTCCTACGAGCAGTACTTC.

In its sample, this clonotype was seen many times. V usage is TRBV3-1 and J usage is TRBJ1-2; D unclear. The germline CDR1 and CDR2 sequences are LGHDT and YNNKEL (reference sequence). This CDR3 region has 14 residues. Between the trimmed V and J ends, which lost 4 bases and 0 bases, there was a span of 9 bases. The CDR3 loop reads CASSRTNPNYGYTF. The CDR3 nucleotides read TGTGCCAGCAGCCGGACCAATCCTAACTATGGCTACACCTTC. The full variable domain, rest sourced from reference TRBV3-1 and TRBJ1-2, is DTAVSQTPKYLVTQMGNDKSIKCEQNLGHDTMYWYKQDSKKFLKIMFSYNNKELIINETVPNRFSPKSPDKAHLNLHINSLELGDSAVYFCASSRTNPNYGYTFGSGTRLTVV.

As concerns this clonotype: Being one base from a much bigger clone, this may be a read error. V is TRBV5-1 and J is TRBJ2-1; weak D call: TRBD1 (6 bases). The CDR3 loop spans 16 amino acids. Trimming stripped 0 bases from V and 0 bases from J, with 10 bases between. From germline, CDR1 is SGHRS and CDR2 YFSETQ. CDR3 nucleotides: TGCGCCAGCAGCTTGGCGGGACAAGACTCCTACAATGAGCAGTTCTTC. Protein: CASSLAGQDSYNEQFF.

This clonotype showed up many times. In DNA, the CDR3 is TGTGCCAGCAGTTACGGGGGACTAGCGGGGGCCCCCACAGATACGCAGTATTTT. It yields the protein CASSYGGLAGAPTDTQYF. This chain joins TRBV6-5 and TRBJ2-3, with TRBD2 matching over 14 bases. Germline-derived CDR1 and CDR2 are MNHEY and SVGAGI. V shed 2 bases, J shed 2 bases, and the junction held 6 bases outside the gene matches. The CDR3 extends over 18 amino acids.